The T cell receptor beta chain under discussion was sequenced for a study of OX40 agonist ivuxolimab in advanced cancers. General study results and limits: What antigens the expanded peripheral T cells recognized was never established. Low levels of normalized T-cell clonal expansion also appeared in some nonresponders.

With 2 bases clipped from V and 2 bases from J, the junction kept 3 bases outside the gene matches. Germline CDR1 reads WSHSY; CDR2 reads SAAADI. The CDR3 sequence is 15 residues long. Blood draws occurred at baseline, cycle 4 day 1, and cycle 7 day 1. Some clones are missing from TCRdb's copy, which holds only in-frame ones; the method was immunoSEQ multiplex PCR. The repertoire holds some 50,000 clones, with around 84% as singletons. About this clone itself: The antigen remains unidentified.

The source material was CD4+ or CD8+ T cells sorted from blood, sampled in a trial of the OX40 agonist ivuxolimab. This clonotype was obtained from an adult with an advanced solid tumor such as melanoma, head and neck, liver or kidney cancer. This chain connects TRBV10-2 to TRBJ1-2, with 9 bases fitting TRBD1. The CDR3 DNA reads TGCGCCAGCAGTGAGACGGACAGGGGCAACTATGGCTACACCTTC. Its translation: CASSETDRGNYGYTF.